This record covers a single T cell receptor (beta chain). No antigen is known for it. The CDR3 runs 14 residues. V lost 5 bases and J lost 8, with 16 bases in between. Germline lookup yields CDR1 SGDLS and CDR2 YYNGEE. Sequencing used immunoSEQ multiplex PCR; TCRdb keeps in-frame clones, though not all of them. The sample carries approximately 31,000 clones, around 87% recorded once. The sample originates from a study of STAT3 mutations in large granular lymphocyte leukemia. Study-wide points: Samples missed the first appearance of the clone. Every T-LGLL patient had at least one immunodominant TCRbeta clonotype. In about 30% of the 18 patients, new TCR clonotypes emerged after therapy.

The origin of this receptor is a man in his 60s with T-cell large granular lymphocyte leukemia. Some clones in this sample may be carry-over from other donors' samples. The chain joins TRBV9 to TRBJ1-4; a weak D match, TRBD1 (6 bases). Material for sequencing was peripheral blood mononuclear cells. The CDR3 sequence is CASSPGAQDEKLFF. The CDR3 nucleotides read TGTGCCAGCAGTCCGGGGGCGCAAGACGAAAAACTGTTTTTT. The full variable domain, with the rest looked up from reference TRBV9 and TRBJ1-4, is DSGVTQTPKHLITATGQRVTLRCSPRSGDLSVYWYQQSLDQGLQFLIQYYNGEERAKGNILERFSAQQFPDLHSELNLSSLELGDSALYFCASSPGAQDEKLFFGSGTQLSVL.